This T cell receptor beta chain was obtained from a study of cytotoxic CD8 clonotypes in ibrutinib-treated CLL. Study context: Approximately 25 partial and 2 complete responses; at median 68 months, roughly 14 remitted, some 12 progressed.

CDR3 length: 15 residues. Trimming removed 5 bases at V and 0 bases at J, with 10 bases between. The germline V gene encodes CDR1 MDHEN and CDR2 SYDVKM. Of note for this clone: What it recognizes is unknown.

Notes on the study in general: Baseline-level clonality went beyond age-matched healthy donors and moved in step with circulating CD8+ T-cell counts.

Repertoires were generated with immunoSEQ multiplex PCR, while TCRdb's copy carries only in-frame clones and drops some. The sample holds approximately 70,000 clones; less than 95% are singletons and the top ten take just over 3%. This clonotype was sampled from a human donor with chronic lymphocytic leukemia. The genes are TRBV28 and TRBJ1-4; D not resolved. The specimen was PBMCs, collected after 12 months of ibrutinib treatment. Written as DNA, the CDR3 is TGTGCCAGCAGTACAGTAACAGCAACTAATGAAAAACTGTTTTTT. Translating gives CASSTVTATNEKLFF.